This section outlines one TCR beta chain sequence together with its context. The antigen remains undetermined. This sample was taken from a study of Ad26.COV2.S vaccination and SARS-CoV-2 variants. The CDR3 runs 12 residues. Study-wide results and limits: Quantification of TCR breadth and depth may have yielded underestimates of total T cell responses. Breadth, reportedly substantial, characterized the spike-specific CD8+ and CD4+ T cell responses after vaccination. Vaccinees displayed broader spike-specific TCR repertoires than placebo recipients. Vaccine and placebo groups showed comparable non-spike TCR breadth.

Repertoires were generated with immunoSEQ multiplex PCR, while TCRdb's copy carries only in-frame clones and drops some. The table includes 85,000 to 120,000 clones, around 80% detected once. Sequenced here: peripheral blood, sampled after recovery from COVID-19. The TCR sequence derives from a human donor who had recovered from COVID-19. J is TRBJ1-1 and V is TRBV22-1. TRBV22-1 is listed as a pseudogene. The CDR3: CPGSPPSTEAFF. The CDR3 nucleotides are TGTCCTGGGAGCCCGCCTTCTACTGAAGCTTTCTTT.